Presented here are 30 T cell receptor beta chains from one specimen sequenced in a study of shared clonotypes between healthy human individuals. Assay used: immunoSEQ multiplex PCR; TCRdb lists only in-frame clones, some missing. Among about 2 million clones, approximately 95% were seen once, and the ten largest hold 0.13%. Sequencing input: naive CD4+ T cells sorted from blood. Subset meaning: CD45RA+ positively selected. Receptors originate from a man younger than 35 in good health.

The rearrangement uses TRBV19 and TRBJ2-5, with D hard to call. Germline values: CDR1 LNHDA, CDR2 SQIVND (reference sequence). Trimming took off 5 bases at V and 2 bases at J, with 9 bases between the two ends. This CDR3 is built from 13 residues. The CDR3 is CASSGQYQETQYF. CDR3 nucleotide sequence: TGTGCCAGTAGTGGGCAGTATCAAGAGACCCAGTACTTC.

This clone was detected once. The chain has TRBV5-1 and TRBJ2-7; 12 bases are a match to TRBD2. Trimming removed 4 bases from V and 6 bases from J; junction bases left unmatched: 14. CDR3 size: 17 residues. From germline, CDR1 is SGHRS and CDR2 YFSETQ. DNA for the CDR3: TGCGCCAGCAGCCAACTTTCTAGCGGGGGGGCTGTAGCCGAGCAGTACTTC. This translates into CASSQLSSGGAVAEQYF.

V is TRBV10-3 and J is TRBJ1-4; TRBD1 agrees at 9 bases. CDR3 size: 14 residues. Trimming took 4 bases from V and 6 from J; bases not matched to a gene: 3. Germline values: CDR1 ENHRY, CDR2 SYGVKD. Here the CDR3 DNA reads TGTGCCATCAGTGTTGGGACAGGGCATGAAAAACTGTTTTTT. It encodes CAISVGTGHEKLFF.

The table lists this clone with a few counts. This chain joins TRBV6-1 and TRBJ2-2; 9 bases line up with TRBD2. The CDR3 covers 15 residues. CDR1 is MNHNS and CDR2 is SASEGT in the germline V gene. J lost 1 base, V lost 4 bases, and 1 base had no gene match. DNA for the CDR3: TGTGCCAGCAGTGCGACTAGCGGGAACACCGGGGAGCTGTTTTTT. Its protein product is CASSATSGNTGELFF.

The genes are TRBV6-1 and TRBJ1-6; maybe TRBD1 (5 bases). Trimming removed 5 bases from V and 9 bases from J, with 17 bases in between. Germline V gene sequence: CDR1 MNHNS, CDR2 SASEGT. This CDR3 is 15 amino acids long. CDR3 protein: CASSSTAGFSSPLHF. The CDR3 coding sequence is TGTGCCAGCAGTTCTACGGCAGGGTTCAGTTCACCCCTCCACTTT.

The J gene is TRBJ2-1, the V gene TRBV7-9; D possibly uses TRBD1 or TRBD2 (5 bases each). CDR1 SEHNR and CDR2 FQNEAQ come from the germline V gene (reference sequence). The CDR3 is 15 residues long. The V gene lost 5 bases and the J gene lost 6 bases, with 17 bases spanning the gap. The CDR3 reads CASSTHGDGINEQFF. The CDR3, as DNA: TGTGCCAGCAGCACCCACGGGGACGGAATCAATGAGCAGTTCTTC.

In DNA, the CDR3 is TGTGCCTGGAGCTTCGGACAGTCCTACGAGCAGTACTTC. Translation gives CAWSFGQSYEQYF. The rearrangement joins TRBV30 to TRBJ2-7; a possible D gene is TRBD1 (6 bases). CDR1 and CDR2 (germline): GTSNPN, SVGIG (reference sequence). V lost 3 bases, J lost 1 base, and 10 bases lay in between. This CDR3 region has 13 residues.

The chain uses TRBV2 and TRBJ1-1; the D is unclear. The CDR3 contains 15 residues. Trimming took 3 bases from V and 1 from J, leaving 12 bases between them. Germline V gives CDR1 SNHLY, CDR2 FYNNEI. The CDR3 region has the DNA TGTGCCAGCAGTGATGAGAGGGCGACGAACACTGAAGCTTTCTTT. Its translation: CASSDERATNTEAFF.

The chain links TRBV10-1 to TRBJ2-1; a weak D match, TRBD2 (5 bases). V lost 0 bases, J lost 2 bases, and 17 bases lay in between. There are 18 residues in the CDR3. CDR1 is WNHNN and CDR2 is SYGVQD in the germline V gene (reference sequence). CDR3 sequence reads: CASSESSRRRITYNEQFF. The CDR3 DNA is TGCGCCAGCAGTGAGTCGTCTAGGCGGAGGATCACCTACAATGAGCAGTTCTTC.

J is TRBJ2-5 and V is TRBV7-9; D may correspond to TRBD1 or TRBD2 (6 bases each). V lost 7 bases and J lost 5, with 17 bases in between. Germline lookup yields CDR1 SEHNR and CDR2 FQNEAQ (reference sequence). The CDR3 spans 14 residues. The CDR3 reads CASTPGGAVETQYF. The DNA of the CDR3 is TGTGCCAGCACACCCGGGGGCGCCGTGGAGACCCAGTACTTC.

The chain has TRBV30 and TRBJ1-2; D remains ambiguous. CDR1 is GTSNPN and CDR2 is SVGIG in the germline V gene (reference sequence). Trimming took 1 base from V and 6 from J, leaving 9 bases between them. The length of the CDR3 is 12 residues. The CDR3: CAWSAERHGYTF. CDR3 nucleotide sequence: TGTGCCTGGAGTGCCGAACGCCATGGCTACACCTTC.

This clone was seen just once. In nucleotides, the CDR3 is TGTGCCACCAGCAGAGATACAGGGGGGTACTACGAGCAGTACTTC. It is translated as CATSRDTGGYYEQYF. J is TRBJ2-7 and V is TRBV15, with 8 bases identical to TRBD1. The CDR3 runs 15 residues. Trimming at V came to 0 bases and at J to 3 bases, leaving 4 bases not matched to a gene. Per germline, CDR1 LNHNV and CDR2 YYDKDF (reference sequence).

The CDR3 bases are TGCGCCAGCGCCCGACCGGGCGCATCGCCCCAGCATTTT. Its protein product is CASARPGASPQHF. This rearrangement joins TRBV4-1 to TRBJ1-5; D gene unclear. The germline V and J ends were trimmed by 8 bases and 9 bases, with 17 bases remaining between them. This CDR3 has 13 amino acids. The V gene's germline CDR1 is MGHRA and CDR2 YSYEKL.

The chain has TRBV27 and TRBJ1-3; D gene uncertain. The V end lost 5 bases, the J end lost 1 base, and 6 bases lay between the germline ends. This CDR3 has 13 residues. CDR1 is MNHEY and CDR2 is SMNVEV in the germline V gene (reference sequence). The CDR3 DNA reads as TGTGCCAGCAGTATGACATCTGGAAACACCATATATTTT. It codes for CASSMTSGNTIYF.

This chain joins TRBV2 and TRBJ2-2; TRBD1 is a possible D gene (5 bases). V was trimmed by 7 bases and J by 4 bases, leaving 16 bases between them. The CDR3 spans 15 residues. Germline lookup yields CDR1 SNHLY and CDR2 FYNNEI. CDR3 in amino acids: CASNPNSGATGELFF. The DNA of the CDR3 is TGTGCCAGCAATCCAAACTCTGGGGCCACCGGGGAGCTGTTTTTT.

The chain has TRBV28 and TRBJ2-3, with D unresolved. Per the germline V gene, CDR1 is MDHEN and CDR2 is SYDVKM. Trimming shortened V by 7 bases and J by 5 bases, and 10 bases separated the two germline ends. This CDR3 has 12 amino acids. Written as DNA, the CDR3 is TGTGCCAGCACCATTTCTGGAGATACGCAGTATTTT. Translating gives CASTISGDTQYF.

The CDR3 DNA reads as TGTGCCAGCAGTTACGTAGCGGGAGGTTACGAGCAGTACTTC. It translates to CASSYVAGGYEQYF. The chain is built from TRBV6-5 and TRBJ2-7; 10 positions match TRBD2. This CDR3 contains 14 residues. CDR1 is MNHEY and CDR2 is SVGAGI in the germline V gene. V lost 2 bases, J lost 4 bases, and 2 bases stayed unmatched.

The rearrangement joins TRBV5-1 to TRBJ2-7; 8 nucleotides match TRBD1. The CDR3 contains 15 residues. Germline V lookup: CDR1 SGHRS, CDR2 YFSETQ. The junction had 6 bases not matched to a gene; V was cut back by 4 bases and J by 0 bases. CDR3: CASSQWTGSSYEQYF. CDR3 DNA sequence: TGCGCCAGCAGCCAGTGGACAGGGAGCTCCTACGAGCAGTACTTC.

The CDR3 is CASSFWGSNTEAFF. The DNA for the CDR3 is TGTGCCAGCAGCTTTTGGGGCAGCAACACTGAAGCTTTCTTT. The genes are TRBV5-6 and TRBJ1-1, with a tentative D call TRBD1 (5 bases). The length of the CDR3 is 14 residues. V was shortened by 2 bases and J by 2 bases, with 10 bases between the two germline ends. Per the germline V gene, CDR1 is SGHDT and CDR2 is YYEEEE.

The V call is TRBV6-5, the J call TRBJ1-3; no clear D gene. In germline, CDR1 is MNHEY, CDR2 SVGAGI. CDR3 size: 16 residues. Trimming cost V 1 base and J 0 bases, with 10 bases left between them. CDR3 sequence reads: CASSYFSPHSGNTIYF. The CDR3 nucleotides are TGTGCCAGCAGTTACTTTTCTCCGCACTCTGGAAACACCATATATTTT.

The chain carries TRBV9 and TRBJ2-5, with 13 bases lining up with TRBD2. CDR1 is SGDLS and CDR2 is YYNGEE in the germline V gene. The CDR3 has 17 residues. The junction had 11 bases not matched to a gene; V was cut back by 4 bases and J by 5 bases. CDR3 sequence (DNA): TGTGCCAGCAGCTCGGGACTAGCGGGATTAGAGATGGAGACCCAGTACTTC. Translation: CASSSGLAGLEMETQYF.

On this clone itself: It may be a read error: a sequence one base away is much more abundant. Other nucleotide sequences in the sample specify the same CDR3. The rearrangement links TRBV25-1 to TRBJ2-7, with D uncertain. This CDR3 comprises 10 residues. Trimming took off 6 bases at V and 4 bases at J, with 4 bases between the two ends. The germline CDR1 and CDR2 sequences are MGHDK and SYGVNS. The CDR3 spells CASSSYEQYF. The DNA for the CDR3 is TGTGCCAGCAGCTCGTACGAGCAGTACTTC.

The chain uses TRBV5-1 and TRBJ1-1; D is unresolved. CDR3 size: 14 residues. The germline CDR1 and CDR2 sequences are SGHRS and YFSETQ. Trimming removed 0 bases from V and 1 base from J, with 7 bases in between. CDR3 coding DNA: TGCGCCAGCAGCTTGGCGTGGGAGAACACTGAAGCTTTCTTT. The encoded protein is CASSLAWENTEAFF. The full variable domain, rest sourced from reference TRBV5-1 and TRBJ1-1, is KAGVTQTPRYLIKTRGQQVTLSCSPISGHRSVSWYQQTPGQGLQFLFEYFSETQRNKGNFPGRFSGRQFSNSRSEMNVSTLELGDSALYLCASSLAWENTEAFFGQGTRLTVV.

This chain links TRBV5-5 with TRBJ2-7; 7 bases match TRBD2. The CDR3 is made up of 15 amino acids. Germline V gene data show CDR1 as SGHKS and CDR2 as YYEKEE (reference sequence). V lost 0 bases and J lost 6; bases outside the gene matches: 9. CDR3 coding DNA: TGTGCCAGCAGCTTGGGAGGCTCCTCGGGGGGCGAGCAGTACTTC. This encodes CASSLGGSSGGEQYF.

V gene TRBV4-2 combines with J gene TRBJ1-2; 7 bases line up with TRBD1. This CDR3 is built from 15 residues. Germline CDR1 LGHNA, CDR2 YNFKEQ. The ends lost 7 bases at V and 5 bases at J; junction bases unmatched: 13. The CDR3 DNA follows: TGTGCCAGCAAAGGGACAGTGGAGGAAGGGTATGGCTACACCTTC. It specifies CASKGTVEEGYGYTF.

This clone was seen once. This rearrangement joins TRBV2 to TRBJ1-6; TRBD1 is a possible D gene (5 bases). The germline V gene has CDR1 SNHLY and CDR2 FYNNEI. With 5 bases removed from V and 9 bases from J, the gap between germline ends came to 17 bases. The CDR3 extends over 15 amino acids. The CDR3 DNA follows: TGTGCCAGCAGTTCCGGGACGGGGGGTAGTTCACCCCTCCACTTT. Protein sequence: CASSSGTGGSSPLHF. The whole variable domain, filled in from reference TRBV2 and TRBJ1-6, reads EPEVTQTPSHQVTQMGQEVILRCVPISNHLYFYWYRQILGQKVEFLVSFYNNEISEKSEIFDDQFSVERPDGSNFTLKIRSTKLEDSAMYFCASSSGTGGSSPLHFGNGTRLTVT.

The V gene is TRBV11-2, the J gene TRBJ2-2, with TRBD2 identical over 10 bases. This CDR3 has 17 amino acids. Looked up from germline, CDR1 is SGHAT and CDR2 is FQNNGV. Trimming took 5 bases from V and 8 from J; bases not matched to a gene: 14. Written as DNA, the CDR3 is TGTGCCAGCAGCCTAGGGGGGGCTAGCGGGAGATTTGGGGAGCTGTTTTTT. As protein: CASSLGGASGRFGELFF.

Only one count was recorded for this clone. The CDR3 protein is CASNGGQGEAFF. The CDR3 DNA reads as TGTGCCAGCAACGGGGGACAGGGTGAAGCTTTCTTT. V usage is TRBV25-1 and J usage is TRBJ1-1, with 9 bases identical to TRBD1. Germline V gives CDR1 MGHDK, CDR2 SYGVNS. Trimming took 7 bases from V and 7 from J; bases not matched to a gene: 4. The CDR3 contains 12 residues.

Note on this clone: Since a much larger clone is just one base distant, this may be a read error. The V call is TRBV13, the J call TRBJ2-7; TRBD1 might be the D (6 bases). Trimming removed 4 bases at V and 3 bases at J, with 7 bases between. The CDR3 totals 12 residues. The germline V gene has CDR1 PRHDT and CDR2 FYEKMQ (reference sequence). CDR3 nucleotides: TGTGCCAGCAGCTCGGACAGCTACGAGCAGTACTTC. Protein: CASSSDSYEQYF.

This chain uses TRBV6-6 with TRBJ2-7; D perhaps matches TRBD1 (6 bases). This CDR3 has 11 residues. V lost 7 bases and J 6 bases, leaving 10 bases between the germline ends. Germline V CDR1 and CDR2: MNHNY, SVGAGI (reference sequence). CDR3 DNA: TGTGCCAGCACAGGGGCGGCCGAGCAGTACTTC. It encodes CASTGAAEQYF.